These 24 T cell receptor beta chains share one sample of origin, sequenced in a study of T cells in Graves' hyperthyroidism and ophthalmopathy. RNA transcripts provided the source from which TCR beta CDR3 regions were amplified. During a first-round RT-PCR of the TCR CDR3, the HTBI primer set was used. TCRdb passed the multiplex PCR reads through MiXCR, listing each CDR3 protein once. The sample includes 450,000 to 700,000 distinct CDR3 sequences, 46% of them seen just once. Sequencing was done on a sample of peripheral blood or thyroid tissue (not recorded which). These receptor sequences come from a woman younger than 30 with Graves' hyperthyroidism.

This clonotype was detected many times. The genes are TRBV27 and TRBJ1-2; possible D gene TRBD1, 6 bases. Trimming removed 4 bases at V and 4 bases at J, with 16 bases between. The CDR3 sequence is 15 residues long. Germline loops: CDR1 MNHEY, CDR2 SMNVEV (reference sequence). CDR3 in amino acids: CASSSTSDRFYGYTF. The DNA of the CDR3 is TGTGCCAGCAGTTCAACTTCAGACAGGTTCTATGGCTACACCTTC.

Comments on this clonotype: With a much larger clone just one base away, this may be a read error. The genes are TRBV2 and TRBJ2-2; 14 bases are shared with TRBD2. Looked up from germline, CDR1 is SNHLY and CDR2 is FYNNEI. This CDR3 has 20 amino acids. The CDR3 nucleotides are TGTGCCAGCAGTCAACAACCGGGACTAGCGGGAGCCCTGGACATCGGGGAGCCGTTTTTT. This codes for CASSQQPGLAGALDIGEPFF.

This clonotype has a handful of counts. V is TRBV7-8 and J is TRBJ2-7; weak D call: TRBD1 (7 bases). The CDR3 consists of 16 residues. V lost 11 bases and J 7 bases, leaving 30 bases between the germline ends. CDR1 and CDR2 (germline): SGHVS, FQNEAQ. The CDR3 sequence is CAWSVRWRGLLDEQYF. The CDR3 DNA is TGTGCCTGGAGTGTACGGTGGAGGGGGCTGTTGGATGAGCAGTACTTC.

This clonotype was seen only a few times. The chain's CDR3 is CASSLDSNRVSTEAFF. The DNA for the CDR3 is TGTGCCAGCAGCTTGGACAGCAACAGGGTTAGCACTGAAGCTTTCTTT. The chain combines TRBV5-4 with TRBJ1-1, with a weak D call TRBD1 (6 bases). V was trimmed by 0 bases and J by 4 bases, leaving 16 bases between them. The CDR3 is 16 residues long. CDR1 and CDR2 from the germline V gene are SGHNT and YYREEE (reference sequence).

This clonotype was seen repeatedly, ten times or more. The chain links TRBV4-1 to TRBJ2-7; D unresolved. V gave up 4 bases and J gave up 6 bases, with 10 bases separating them. This CDR3 contains 12 residues. The V gene's germline CDR1 is MGHRA and CDR2 YSYEKL. The chain's CDR3 is CASSLKRGEQYF. The CDR3 DNA is TGCGCCAGCAGCCTCAAGCGCGGCGAGCAGTACTTC.

V usage is TRBV29-1 and J usage is TRBJ2-5; D may correspond to TRBD1 or TRBD2 (5 bases each). The CDR3 loop spans 13 amino acids. Per the germline V gene, CDR1 is SQVTM and CDR2 is ANQGSEA. V was pared by 3 bases and J by 5 bases, with 13 bases between. The chain's CDR3 is CSVDSGAWETQYF. CDR3 DNA: TGCAGCGTTGACTCCGGGGCCTGGGAGACCCAGTACTTC.

This clonotype has a handful of counts. The gene calls are TRBV19 and TRBJ2-3, with 8 bases fitting TRBD1. The V gene end was trimmed by 3 bases and the J gene end by 3 bases; junction bases not matched to a gene: 5. There are 15 residues in the CDR3. Germline V gene sequence: CDR1 LNHDA, CDR2 SQIVND (reference sequence). CDR3 residues: CASSIDDRGTDTQYF. DNA for the CDR3: TGTGCCAGTAGTATCGACGACAGGGGTACAGATACGCAGTATTTT.

This chain uses TRBV15 with TRBJ1-5; 8 nucleotides match TRBD1. The junction had 19 bases not matched to a gene; V was cut back by 6 bases and J by 0 bases. The germline gives CDR1 LNHNV, CDR2 YYDKDF (reference sequence). This CDR3 region has 20 residues. This CDR3 is CATRGQVGHTGEISNQPQHF. DNA for the CDR3: TGTGCCACCAGGGGACAGGTGGGCCACACCGGGGAGATTAGCAATCAGCCCCAGCATTTT. The entire variable domain, with the rest obtained from reference TRBV15 and TRBJ1-5, is as follows: DAMVIQNPRYQVTQFGKPVTLSCSQTLNHNVMYWYQQKSSQAPKLLFHYYDKDFNNEADTPDNFQSRRPNTSFCFLDIRSPGLGDTAMYLCATRGQVGHTGEISNQPQHFGDGTRLSIL.

This clonotype was detected ten times or more. This chain uses TRBV7-8 with TRBJ2-7; 13 bases match TRBD2. V was pared by 5 bases and J by 6 bases, with 10 bases of the junction left unmatched. The germline V gene has CDR1 SGHVS and CDR2 FQNEAQ. The CDR3 runs 16 residues. The CDR3 region is CASSLRTSGSLGEQYF. CDR3 DNA: TGTGCCAGCAGCCTCCGGACTAGCGGGAGTCTCGGCGAGCAGTACTTC.

The table lists this clonotype with many counts. The V and J genes are TRBV19 and TRBJ1-5; tentatively, D is TRBD1 (5 bases). The CDR3 extends over 20 amino acids. V dropped 1 base and J dropped 0 bases, with 22 bases sitting between them. Germline loops: CDR1 LNHDA, CDR2 SQIVND (reference sequence). CDR3 sequence reads: CASSIGLGRVGAYSNQPQHF. CDR3 coding DNA: TGTGCCAGTAGTATAGGCCTGGGTCGGGTAGGGGCCTATAGCAATCAGCCCCAGCATTTT.

On this clonotype itself: This may stem from a read error, because a much larger clone lies one nucleotide away. This rearrangement joins TRBV12-3 or TRBV12-4 to TRBJ2-7; D may be TRBD2 (6 bases). The CDR3 consists of 14 residues. The CDR3 is CAGSRVEGSYEQYF. In nucleotides, the CDR3 is TGTGCCGGCAGCCGAGTGGAGGGCTCCTACGAGCAGTACTTC.

This clonotype was detected once. The genes are TRBV5-6 and TRBJ1-2, with D uncertain. Trimming took off 0 bases at V and 10 bases at J, with 13 bases between the two ends. Germline V CDR1 and CDR2: SGHDT, YYEEEE. The CDR3 loop spans 13 amino acids. The CDR3, as DNA: TGTGCCAGCAGCTTGGCACCTAGCGAAGACTACACCTTC. This translates into CASSLAPSEDYTF.

About this clonotype: This clone may be a read error of a much larger clone one base away. The gene calls are TRBV7-2 and TRBJ1-1; D gene ambiguous. Germline V gives CDR1 SGHTA, CDR2 FQGNSA. CDR3 size: 13 residues. The CDR3 bases are TGTGCCAGCAGCGTTGATGTTGACACTGAAGCTTCCTTT. It specifies CASSVDVDTEASF. Variable domain in full (rest from reference TRBV7-2 and TRBJ1-1): GAGVSQSPSNKVTEKGKDVELRCDPISGHTALYWYRQSLGQGLEFLIYFQGNSAPDKSGLPSDRFSAERTGGSVSTLTIQRTQQEDSAVYLCASSVDVDTEASFGQGTRLTVV.

The sample holds many counts of this clonotype. CDR3 residues: CASSQLRDMNTGELFF. In DNA form, the CDR3 reads TGTGCCAGCAGCCAACTTAGGGACATGAACACCGGGGAGCTGTTTTTT. The chain employs TRBV13 and TRBJ2-2, with D perhaps TRBD1 (6 bases). Trimming removed 5 bases from V and 1 base from J, with 14 bases in between. This CDR3 region has 16 residues. CDR1 is PRHDT and CDR2 is FYEKMQ in the germline V gene (reference sequence). The whole variable domain, remainder taken from reference TRBV13 and TRBJ2-2, is AAGVIQSPRHLIKEKRETATLKCYPIPRHDTVYWYQQGPGQDPQFLISFYEKMQSDKGSIPDRFSAQQFSDYHSELNMSSLELGDSALYFCASSQLRDMNTGELFFGEGSRLTVL.

In its sample, this clonotype was seen once. The genes are TRBV7-2 and TRBJ1-2, with D perhaps matching TRBD1 (5 bases). The CDR3 has 14 residues. With 5 bases removed from V and 3 bases from J, the gap between germline ends came to 13 bases. Germline CDR1 and CDR2: SGHTA and FQGNSA. Written as DNA, the CDR3 is TGTGCCAGCAGCGGGACTAGCGGGGACTATGGCTACACCTTC. Encoded protein: CASSGTSGDYGYTF.

On this clonotype itself: Being one base from a much bigger clone, this may be a read error. The CDR3 nucleotides are TGTGCCAGCAGCTCCCGGATGGGTAACTATGGCTACACCTTC. Protein: CASSSRMGNYGYTF. The chain recombines TRBV2 with TRBJ1-2, with D unresolved. This CDR3 is 14 amino acids long. V gave up 6 bases and J gave up 1 base, with 12 bases separating them. CDR1 is SNHLY and CDR2 is FYNNEI in the germline V gene.

V usage is TRBV7-9 and J usage is TRBJ1-2; 10 positions match TRBD1. After removal of 4 bases from V and 4 bases from J, the junction contained 9 bases not matched to a gene. This CDR3 region has 16 residues. Germline V CDR1 and CDR2: SEHNR, FQNEAQ (reference sequence). The chain's CDR3 is CASSSGTGEGSYGYTF. The CDR3, as DNA: TGTGCCAGCAGCTCAGGGACAGGGGAGGGTAGCTATGGCTACACCTTC. The variable domain in full, with the rest retrieved from reference TRBV7-9 and TRBJ1-2, is DTGVSQNPRHKITKRGQNVTFRCDPISEHNRLYWYRQTLGQGPEFLTYFQNEAQLEKSRLLSDRFSAERPKGSFSTLEIQRTEQGDSAMYLCASSSGTGEGSYGYTFGSGTRLTVV.

This chain links TRBV29-1 with TRBJ2-5, with 7 bases lining up with TRBD1. This CDR3 contains 12 residues. The ends lost 4 bases at V and 9 bases at J; junction bases unmatched: 8. Germline V gives CDR1 SQVTM, CDR2 ANQGSEA. The CDR3 loop reads CSVGQGNQPQYF. CDR3 DNA: TGCAGCGTTGGACAGGGTAATCAGCCCCAGTACTTC.

This chain uses TRBV20-1 with TRBJ2-2; 13 positions agree with TRBD2. The CDR3 runs 15 residues. The germline V gene encodes CDR1 DFQATT and CDR2 SNEGSKA (reference sequence). V trimming: 5 bases; J trimming: 7 bases; junction bases outside the gene matches: 7. The CDR3 region is CSAQGGLAGFGELFF. CDR3 DNA sequence: TGCAGTGCTCAAGGGGGACTAGCGGGATTCGGGGAGCTGTTTTTT.

This clonotype was detected only a few times. V gene TRBV12-3 or TRBV12-4 combines with J gene TRBJ2-2; D perhaps matches TRBD1 (6 bases). The V end was cut by 7 bases, the J end by 4 bases, with 16 bases between. The CDR3 has 15 residues. The CDR3 is CASTPQQGFTGELFF. CDR3 sequence (DNA): TGTGCCAGCACCCCGCAGCAGGGGTTCACCGGGGAGCTGTTTTTT.

Many counts were recorded for this clonotype. The genes are TRBV29-1 and TRBJ2-5; D is perhaps TRBD2 (5 bases). V lost 6 bases and J lost 4, with 9 bases in between. The length of the CDR3 is 11 residues. From germline, CDR1 is SQVTM and CDR2 ANQGSEA. This chain's CDR3 is CSVGERETQYF. CDR3 nucleotide sequence: TGCAGCGTGGGAGAGCGAGAGACCCAGTACTTC.

The chain recombines TRBV29-1 with TRBJ1-2; 8 positions agree with TRBD1. Germline CDR1 and CDR2: SQVTM and ANQGSEA. V shed 8 bases and J 7 bases; nucleotides not matched to a gene: 9. The CDR3 is 12 amino acids. CDR3 sequence reads: CSSSDRDSGYTF. CDR3 in DNA: TGCAGCTCCTCGGACAGGGATAGTGGCTACACCTTC.

This clonotype was seen ten or more times. V gene TRBV20-1 combines with J gene TRBJ1-4; perhaps TRBD1 as D (5 bases). Trimming shortened V by 6 bases and J by 8 bases, and 16 bases separated the two germline ends. The germline V gene encodes CDR1 DFQATT and CDR2 SNEGSKA (reference sequence). The CDR3 loop spans 13 amino acids. CDR3 sequence: CSAGGGGREKLFF. The CDR3 DNA is TGCAGTGCCGGGGGGGGAGGTCGGGAAAAACTGTTTTTT.

This chain links TRBV9 with TRBJ1-5, with no clear D. This CDR3 comprises 15 residues. The V gene lost 1 base and the J gene lost 14 bases, with 22 bases spanning the gap. From germline, CDR1 is SGDLS and CDR2 YYNGEE. CDR3 amino acids: CASSVTTSGRLHEHF. Here the CDR3 DNA reads TGTGCCAGCAGCGTAACGACTAGCGGGCGCCTGCACGAGCATTTT. The full variable domain, with the rest looked up from reference TRBV9 and TRBJ1-5, is DSGVTQTPKHLITATGQRVTLRCSPRSGDLSVYWYQQSLDQGLQFLIQYYNGEERAKGNILERFSAQQFPDLHSELNLSSLELGDSALYFCASSVTTSGRLHEHFGDGTRLSIL.